This T cell receptor beta chain was observed in a study of blood T cell repertoires in COVID-19. Profiling relied on immunoSEQ multiplex PCR, and the TCRdb table lists in-frame clones only, not all of them. The data hold under 50,000 clones, with around nine tenths observed a single time. CDR3 length: 10 residues. With 10 bases removed from V and 9 bases from J, the gap between germline ends came to 10 bases. Germline V gene data show CDR1 as SGHDN and CDR2 as FVKESK. The source is a man aged 45 to 65 with active COVID-19. This sequence joins TRBV14 and TRBJ2-1, with D hard to call. The sequencing input was peripheral blood. The CDR3 nucleotides are TGTGCCATCACAGTGAGTGAGCAGTTCTTC. This codes for CAITVSEQFF.